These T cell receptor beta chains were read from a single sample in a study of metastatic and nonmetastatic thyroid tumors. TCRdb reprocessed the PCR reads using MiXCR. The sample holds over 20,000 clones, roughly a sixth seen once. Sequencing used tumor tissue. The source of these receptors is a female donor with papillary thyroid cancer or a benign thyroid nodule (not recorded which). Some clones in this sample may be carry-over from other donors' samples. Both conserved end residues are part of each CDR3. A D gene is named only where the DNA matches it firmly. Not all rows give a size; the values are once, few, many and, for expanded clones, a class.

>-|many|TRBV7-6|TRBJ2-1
TGTGCCAGCAGCTTAGGTCCTAGTAGCGTGACGTACAATGAGCAGTTCTTC
CASSLGPSSVTYNEQFF
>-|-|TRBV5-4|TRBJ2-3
TGTGCCAGCAGATTGGAGGGGCTGAGCACAGATACGCAGTATTTT
CASRLEGLSTDTQYF
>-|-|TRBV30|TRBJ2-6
TGTGCCTGGTCCGTGGGAATCTCTGCGGCCAACGTCCTGACTTTC
CAWSVGISAANVLTF
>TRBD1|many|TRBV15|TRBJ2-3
TGTGCCACCAGCAGAGGACAGGGTGGCACAGATACGCAGTATTTT
CATSRGQGGTDTQYF
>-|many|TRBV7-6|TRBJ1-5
TGTGCCAGCAGCCGGGACAACAATCAGCCCCAGCATTTT
CASSRDNNQPQHF
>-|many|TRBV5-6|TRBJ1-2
TGTGCCAGCAGCCCCCATCACGGGGCTGGCTACACCTTC
CASSPHHGAGYTF
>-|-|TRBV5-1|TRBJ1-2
TGCGCCAGCAGCTTGGACGCAGGCACACGCTATACCTTC
CASSLDAGTRYTF
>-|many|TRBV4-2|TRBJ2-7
TGTGCCAGCAGCCAAGTATCGTCGGGAGCCTCATACGAGCAGTACTTC
CASSQVSSGASYEQYF
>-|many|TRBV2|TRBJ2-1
TGTGCCAGCAGTCGGGGCAGGGGGAGGAATGAGCAGTTCTTC
CASSRGRGRNEQFF
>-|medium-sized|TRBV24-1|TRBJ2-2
TGTGCCACCAGTGAGCAAAGCAGACGCACCGGGGAGCTGTTTTTT
CATSEQSRRTGELFF
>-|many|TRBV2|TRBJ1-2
TGTGCCAGCAGTAACTCCGGGGCTCTGAATGGCTACACCTTC
CASSNSGALNGYTF
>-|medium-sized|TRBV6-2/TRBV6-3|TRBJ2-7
TGTGCCACCGAACAGGCATACGAGCAGTACTTC
CATEQAYEQYF
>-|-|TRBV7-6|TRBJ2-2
TGTGCCAGCAGCTGGTCAGTGGGCCCCGTGGAGCTGTTTTTT
CASSWSVGPVELFF
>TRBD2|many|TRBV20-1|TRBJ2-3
TGCAGTGCTAGACCCCATGGTGCGGGAGGGCCAGATACGCAGTATTTT
CSARPHGAGGPDTQYF
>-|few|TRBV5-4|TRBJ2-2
TGTGCCAGCAGCAGGGGGGGAGGTCGGAGTACCGGGGAGCTGTTTTTT
CASSRGGGRSTGELFF
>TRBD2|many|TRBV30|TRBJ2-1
TGTGCCTGTTCATCTAGCGGGGCCGACAATGAGCAGTTCTTC
CACSSSGADNEQFF
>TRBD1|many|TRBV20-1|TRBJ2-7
TGCAGTGCTAGAGCCGGGACAGGGGTAATCTCCGAGCAGTACTTC
CSARAGTGVISEQYF
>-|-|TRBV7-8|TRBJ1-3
TGTGCCAGTCAGGCTCTGGTGGCCTCTGTAAACACCATACATTTT
CASQALVASVNTIHF
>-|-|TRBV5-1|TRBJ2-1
TGCGCCAGCAGCCGCGGGTGGTACAATGAGCAGTTCTTC
CASSRGWYNEQFF
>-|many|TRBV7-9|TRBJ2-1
TGTGCCAGCAGCTTAAGTGTGGCCTCGAAGGAGCAGTTCTTC
CASSLSVASKEQFF
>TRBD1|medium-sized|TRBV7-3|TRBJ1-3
TGTGCCAGCAGCTTATCAGGGGGTTATGGAAACACCATATATTTT
CASSLSGGYGNTIYF
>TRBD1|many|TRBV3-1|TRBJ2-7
TGTGCCAGCAGCCTTCGACAGGGGGGGGTCCACGAGCAGTACTTC
CASSLRQGGVHEQYF
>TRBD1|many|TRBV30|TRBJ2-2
TGTGCCTCTTGGTGGGACAGGGATGGCGGGGAGCTGTTTTTT
CASWWDRDGGELFF
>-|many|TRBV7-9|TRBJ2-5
TGTGCCAGCAGCTTAGTTGGGGGGAAGGTACAAGAGACCCAGTACTTC
CASSLVGGKVQETQYF
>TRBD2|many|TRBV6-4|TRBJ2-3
TGTGCCAGCAGACCTAGCGGGGCACTGCATACGCAGTATTTT
CASRPSGALHTQYF
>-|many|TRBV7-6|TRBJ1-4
TGTGCCAGCAGCTTAGAGGGGACGTCCACGGGTGAAAAACTGTTTTTT
CASSLEGTSTGEKLFF
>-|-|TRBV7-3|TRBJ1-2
TGTGCCAGCAGCTCCGTCGGGGGGGCGCAGGGCTACACCTTC
CASSSVGGAQGYTF
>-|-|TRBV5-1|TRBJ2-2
TGCGCCAGCAGCCTCGTGGGCACCGGGGAGCTGTTTTTT
CASSLVGTGELFF
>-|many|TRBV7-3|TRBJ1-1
TGTGCCAGCAGCTTACAGAGGGTGGCATCTTTCTTT
CASSLQRVASFF
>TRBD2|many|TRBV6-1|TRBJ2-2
TGTGCCAGCAGCCTAGCGGGGGAGAACACCGGGGAGCTGTTTTTT
CASSLAGENTGELFF
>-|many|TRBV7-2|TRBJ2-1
TGTGCCAGCAGCCCGGAGCTTCTTGACAATGAGCAGTTCTTC
CASSPELLDNEQFF
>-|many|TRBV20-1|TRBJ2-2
TGCAGTGCTAGACCCCATAAGCGCCCCGGGGAGCTGTTTTTT
CSARPHKRPGELFF
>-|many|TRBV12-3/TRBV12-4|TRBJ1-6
TGTGCCAGCAGTTTTCAGGGCGTTCATTCACCCCTCCACTTT
CASSFQGVHSPLHF
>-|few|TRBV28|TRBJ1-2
TGTGCCAGCAGTCAAGGGGGACAACTTAACTATGGCTACACCTTC
CASSQGGQLNYGYTF
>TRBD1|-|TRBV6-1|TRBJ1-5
TGTGCCAGCAGTGAGGACAGGGACGGACTTCGGCCCCAGCATTTT
CASSEDRDGLRPQHF
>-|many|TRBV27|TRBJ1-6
TGTGCCAGCAAGGGTGGGACTGATAATTCACCCCTCCACTTT
CASKGGTDNSPLHF
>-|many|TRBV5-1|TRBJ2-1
TGCGCCAGCAGCTTGGGGGGCTACAATGAGCAGTTCTTC
CASSLGGYNEQFF
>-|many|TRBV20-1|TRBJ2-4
TGCAGTGCTAGAGATCCCCGCAGGGGCCAAAACATTCAGTACTTC
CSARDPRRGQNIQYF
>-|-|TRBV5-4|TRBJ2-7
TGTGCCAGCAGCTTGGGCGGTTCGGGCGAGCAGTACTTC
CASSLGGSGEQYF
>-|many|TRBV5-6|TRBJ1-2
TGTGCCAGCAGCTCCCCCCCGGGGAACCGGGTAGACTATGGCTACACCTTC
CASSSPPGNRVDYGYTF
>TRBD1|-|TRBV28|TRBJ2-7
TGTGCCAGCAGTACGGACAGGACCTCCTACGAGCAGTACTTC
CASSTDRTSYEQYF
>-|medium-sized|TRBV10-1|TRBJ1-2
TGCGCCAGCAGTGATGAGGCAGGGTTTGGCTACACCTTC
CASSDEAGFGYTF
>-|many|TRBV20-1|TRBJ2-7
TGCAGTGCTAGCTCAAAGTACGAGCAGTACTTC
CSASSKYEQYF
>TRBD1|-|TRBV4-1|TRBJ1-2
TGCGCCAGCAGCCAAGATCACAGGGGCGGCGGCTACACCTTC
CASSQDHRGGGYTF
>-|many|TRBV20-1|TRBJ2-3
TGCAGTGCTAGTGCGACTTCAGATACGCAGTATTTT
CSASATSDTQYF
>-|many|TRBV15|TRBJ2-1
TGTGCCACGCAACAGGGGGGGTTGTATGAGCAGTTCTTC
CATQQGGLYEQFF
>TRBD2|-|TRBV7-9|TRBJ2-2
TGTGCCAGCATCAGGACTAGCGACGGGGACCTGTTTTTT
CASIRTSDGDLFF
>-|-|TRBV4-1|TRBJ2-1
TGTGCCAGCAGCCTAGTTGGTGACGCCAATGAGCAGTTCTTC
CASSLVGDANEQFF
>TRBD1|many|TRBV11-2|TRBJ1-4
TGTGCCAGCAGCCTACAGGGGGCGGGAGAAAAACTGTTTTTT
CASSLQGAGEKLFF